The rows below give T cell receptor beta chains drawn from one sample of a study of regulatory T cells in long-lasting Graves disease. One entry per CDR3 protein, called by TCRdb with MiXCR from the multiplex PCR reads. The sample gives roughly 560,000 distinct CDR3 sequences, about 16% of which show up once; about 25% is in the top ten. These sequences were also reported in another study, on T cells in Graves' hyperthyroidism and ophthalmopathy.

Sample: peripheral blood mononuclear cells (PBMCs), taken at new diagnosis, from a patient treated with antithyroid drugs. All receptors come from a woman aged 35-65 years with Graves disease. CDR3s include the opening cysteine and the closing phenylalanine or tryptophan.

>16|TRBJ2-1|TRBV20-1
CSARGLAGGSYNEQSF
>12|TRBJ1-1|TRBV28
CASSLTVQGAFF
>12|TRBJ1-2|TRBV20-1
CSATDYNYGYTF
>14|TRBJ1-1|TRBV14
CASSQDRPVTEAFF
>12|TRBJ2-1|TRBV12-3/TRBV12-4
CASRRGPGLQFF
>13|TRBJ1-2|TRBV29-1
CSVEGLGSYGYTF
>15|TRBJ1-2|TRBV13
CASSPLPELHYGYTF
>13|TRBJ2-2|TRBV2
CASSEPPTGELFF
>16|TRBJ2-3|TRBV25-1
CASSAVPGQGDDTQYF
>14|TRBJ2-5|TRBV5-4
CASSSSTGGKTQYF
>15|TRBJ2-3|TRBV20-1
CSASEVTGGTDTQYF
>15|TRBJ1-4|TRBV27
CASSPSSGGDEKLFF
>13|TRBJ2-7|TRBV2
CASARDSSYEQYF
>14|TRBJ1-3|TRBV5-1
CASSLAGSGNTIYF
>14|TRBJ1-5|TRBV20-1
CSAREGGRNQPQHF
>15|TRBJ2-2|TRBV4-1
CASSQVGTGAGELFF
>13|-|TRBV18
CASSPEGWETQYF
>18|TRBJ1-6|TRBV20-1
CSARSLQRPSSYNSPLHF
>14|TRBJ1-1|TRBV20-1
CSASALGGITEAFF
>15|TRBJ2-3|TRBV11-2
CASSPRTRNTDTQYF
>16|TRBJ2-5|TRBV3-1
CAGSQDEDLIQETQYF
>13|TRBJ2-7|TRBV10-1
CASSATGPGEQYF
>15|TRBJ2-5|TRBV27
CASSFPGLAKETQYF
>14|TRBJ1-4|TRBV9
CASSVDGLGKKLFF
>15|TRBJ1-6|TRBV29-1
CSVEDQGQGSSPLHF
>15|TRBJ1-1|TRBV5-6
CASSFWGLLYTEAFF
>15|TRBJ2-7|TRBV7-2
CASSSDVTATYEQYF